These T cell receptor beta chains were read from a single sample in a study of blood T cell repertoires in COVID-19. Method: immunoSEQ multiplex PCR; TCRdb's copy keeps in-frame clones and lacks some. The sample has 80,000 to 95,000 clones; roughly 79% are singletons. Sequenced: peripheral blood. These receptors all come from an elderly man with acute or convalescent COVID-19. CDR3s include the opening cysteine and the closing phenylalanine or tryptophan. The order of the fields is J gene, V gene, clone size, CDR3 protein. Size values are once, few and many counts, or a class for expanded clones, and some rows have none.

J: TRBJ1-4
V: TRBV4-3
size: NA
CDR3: CASSQPGQPNEKLFF

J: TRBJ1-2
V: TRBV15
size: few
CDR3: CATSRAERTGDGRRYGYTF

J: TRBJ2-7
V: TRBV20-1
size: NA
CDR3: CSANDPRRAGAYEQYF

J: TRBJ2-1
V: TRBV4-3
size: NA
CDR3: CASSTRQGYYNEQFF

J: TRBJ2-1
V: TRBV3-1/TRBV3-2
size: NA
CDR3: CASSQDRGIYNEQFF

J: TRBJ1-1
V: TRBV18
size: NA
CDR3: CASSPPGRGGMNTEAFF

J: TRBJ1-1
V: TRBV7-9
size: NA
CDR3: CASSSRASMNTEAFF

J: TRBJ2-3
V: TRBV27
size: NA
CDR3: CASSPGLAGGPADTQYF

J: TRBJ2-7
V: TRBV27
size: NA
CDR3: CASRQGARADNYEQYF

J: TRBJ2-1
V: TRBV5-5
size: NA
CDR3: CASSLADRGQSEQFF

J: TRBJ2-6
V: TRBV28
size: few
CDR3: CASSFSGTAFSGANVLTF

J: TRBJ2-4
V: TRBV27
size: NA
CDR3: CASNASSGEWWGAKNIQYF

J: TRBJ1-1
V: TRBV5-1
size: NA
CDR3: CASSLFSQYEAFF

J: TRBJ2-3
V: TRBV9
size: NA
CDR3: CASSRGLAGVDTQYF

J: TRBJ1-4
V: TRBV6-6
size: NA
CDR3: CASSYPGRDEKLFF

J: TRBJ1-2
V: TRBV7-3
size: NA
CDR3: CASSLTRDREYGYTF

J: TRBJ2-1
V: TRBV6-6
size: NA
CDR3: CASSRTPSGSVNEQFF

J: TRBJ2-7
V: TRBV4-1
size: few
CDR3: CASSQAGTGSHEQYF

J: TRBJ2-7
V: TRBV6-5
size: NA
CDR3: CASSYPTGGRYEQYF

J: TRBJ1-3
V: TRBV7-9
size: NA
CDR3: CASSPFSSGNTIYF

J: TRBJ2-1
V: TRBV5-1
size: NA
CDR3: CASSWTEGPSYNEQFF

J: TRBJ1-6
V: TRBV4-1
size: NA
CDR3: CASSAQGDASPLHF

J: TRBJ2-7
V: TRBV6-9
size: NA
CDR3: CASGVAGRYEQYF

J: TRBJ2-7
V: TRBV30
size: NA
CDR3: CAWSDPGPGTHEQYF

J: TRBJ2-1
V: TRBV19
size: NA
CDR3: CASSSSGSSYNEQFF

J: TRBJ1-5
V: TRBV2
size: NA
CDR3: CASSNRQYGSNQPQHF

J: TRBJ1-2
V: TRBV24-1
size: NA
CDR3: CATSTSNYGYTF

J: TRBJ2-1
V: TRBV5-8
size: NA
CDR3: CASSPRQSLYNEQFF

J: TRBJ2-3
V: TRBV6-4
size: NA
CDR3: CASSTSGRSDTQYF

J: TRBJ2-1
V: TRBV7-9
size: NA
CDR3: CASSLAGGPFNEQFF

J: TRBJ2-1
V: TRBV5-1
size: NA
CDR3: CASSSITVSSYNEQFF

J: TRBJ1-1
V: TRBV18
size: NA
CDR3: CASSPPAVVSAEAFF

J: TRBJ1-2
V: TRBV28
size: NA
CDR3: CASTHGSGGGYGYTF

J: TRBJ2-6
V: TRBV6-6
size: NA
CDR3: CASTPSAGANVLTF

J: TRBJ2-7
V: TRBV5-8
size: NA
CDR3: CASSLDRVRHEQYF

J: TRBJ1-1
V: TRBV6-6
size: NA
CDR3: CASSFRRGRKNTEAFF

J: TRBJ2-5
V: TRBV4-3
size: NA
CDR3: CASSQGREATQYF

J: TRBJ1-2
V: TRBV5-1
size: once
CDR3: CASSLAETGAGYTF

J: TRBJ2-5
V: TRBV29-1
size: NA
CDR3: CSVEGGEETQYF

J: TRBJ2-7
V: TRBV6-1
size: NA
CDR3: CASSEAGRGAYEQYF

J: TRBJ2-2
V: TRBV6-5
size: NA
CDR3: CASTQPGNTGELFF

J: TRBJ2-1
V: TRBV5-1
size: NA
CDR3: CASSSATASYNEQFF

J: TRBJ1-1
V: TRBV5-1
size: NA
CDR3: CASSLEWAPGTEAFF

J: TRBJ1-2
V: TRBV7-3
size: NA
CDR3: CASSPGHRANYGYTF

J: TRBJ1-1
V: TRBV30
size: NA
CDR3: CAWSRLGGLEAFF

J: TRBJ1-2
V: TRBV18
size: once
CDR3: CASSPPTGAGGGGYTF

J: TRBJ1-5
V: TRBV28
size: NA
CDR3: CASSQNQPQHF

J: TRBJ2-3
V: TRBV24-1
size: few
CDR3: CATSDPTGTDTQYF

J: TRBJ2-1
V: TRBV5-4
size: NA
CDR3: CASSLGTQKGNEQFF

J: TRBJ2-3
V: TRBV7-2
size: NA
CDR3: CASSLTRDTDTQYF

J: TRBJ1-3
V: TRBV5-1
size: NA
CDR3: CASSKGTGSSSGNTIYF

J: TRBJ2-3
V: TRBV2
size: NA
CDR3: CASERESTDTQYF

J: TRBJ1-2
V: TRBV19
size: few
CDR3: CASSKPPGRIYGYTF

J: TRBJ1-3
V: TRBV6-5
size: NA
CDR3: CASSAAGTGERTIYF

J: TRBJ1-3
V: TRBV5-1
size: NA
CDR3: CASSLNAGSSGNTIYF

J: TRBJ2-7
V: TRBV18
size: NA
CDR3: CASSPRTIPSYEQYF

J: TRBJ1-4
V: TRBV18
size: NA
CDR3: CASSPEQVFNEKLFF

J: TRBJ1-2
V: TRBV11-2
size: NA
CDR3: CASSPRTGGAYYGYTF

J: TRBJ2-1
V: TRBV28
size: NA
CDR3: CASSLIGGVFNEQFF